Following are 11 T cell receptor beta chains from one sample sequenced in a study of cytomegalovirus exposure and HLA in healthy donors. A multiplex PCR was run with 60 Vbeta primers and 13 Jbeta primers. Clones were sequenced by immunoSEQ multiplex PCR, and TCRdb holds only the in-frame ones, with some missing. The sample lists 150,000 to 200,000 clones, 80% occurring once. The sequenced material came from PBMCs. The receptors were sampled from a woman aged 45-60 years in good health and CMV-seropositive.

This clone was seen only a few times. The chain's CDR3 is CASSSIAGGVEEQYF. CDR3 DNA: TGTGCCAGCAGCTCAATAGCGGGAGGGGTTGAAGAGCAGTACTTC. The rearrangement joins TRBV7-3 to TRBJ2-7, with 11 positions matching TRBD2. V gave up 4 bases and J gave up 7 bases; unmatched junction bases: 9. Germline loops: CDR1 SGHTA, CDR2 FQGTGA. The CDR3 is made up of 15 amino acids. The whole variable domain, remainder taken from reference TRBV7-3 and TRBJ2-7, is GAGVSQTPSNKVTEKGKYVELRCDPISGHTALYWYRQSLGQGPEFLIYFQGTGAADDSGLPNDRFFAVRPEGSVSTLKIQRTERGDSAVYLCASSSIAGGVEEQYFGPGTRLTVT.

As to this clone: Compared with germline, one end of the junction differs, possibly owing to a read error. The DNA for the CDR3 is TGTGCTAGCAGCGTAACAATGAACACTGAAGCTTTCTTT. Its protein is CASSVTMNTEAFF. The chain combines TRBV7-7 with TRBJ1-1; D not certain. CDR1 and CDR2 (germline): SSHAT, FNYEAQ (reference sequence). The CDR3 is made up of 13 amino acids.

This sequence joins TRBV7-9 and TRBJ2-5, with D possibly being TRBD1 (5 bases). CDR1 SEHNR and CDR2 FQNEAQ come from the germline V gene (reference sequence). Trimming cost V 3 bases and J 4 bases, with 15 bases left between them. This CDR3 has 15 amino acids. The CDR3 nucleotides are TGTGCCAGCAGCTTGCCCGACGGCAGGGTAGAGACCCAGTACTTC. It yields the protein CASSLPDGRVETQYF. The full variable domain, with the rest looked up from reference TRBV7-9 and TRBJ2-5, is DTGVSQNPRHKITKRGQNVTFRCDPISEHNRLYWYRQTLGQGPEFLTYFQNEAQLEKSRLLSDRFSAERPKGSFSTLEIQRTEQGDSAMYLCASSLPDGRVETQYFGPGTRLLVL.

The rearrangement uses TRBV2 and TRBJ2-7, with 12 bases fitting TRBD1. In germline, CDR1 is SNHLY, CDR2 FYNNEI. J was trimmed by 8 bases and V by 4 bases; bases with no gene match: 15. CDR3 length equals 17 residues. Here the CDR3 reads CASSAPPTGTGGFKQYF. The CDR3 region has the DNA TGTGCCAGCAGTGCGCCCCCTACCGGGACAGGGGGCTTCAAGCAGTACTTC.

V usage is TRBV5-5 and J usage is TRBJ1-6; 9 positions match TRBD1. The V segment lost 4 bases and the J segment 13 bases; nucleotides outside the gene matches: 3. Germline V gives CDR1 SGHKS, CDR2 YYEKEE (reference sequence). The CDR3 totals 12 residues. CDR3 nucleotides: TGTGCCAGCAGCCTCGGACAGGGGCCCCTCCACTTT. It yields the protein CASSLGQGPLHF.

This clone was observed a single time. The chain recombines TRBV6-5 with TRBJ1-3, with no clear D. Germline CDR1 MNHEY, CDR2 SVGAGI. The CDR3 length is 13 residues. The V and J ends lost 2 bases and 14 bases respectively, with 16 bases between them. DNA for the CDR3: TGTGCCAGCAGTTACGATGGGCAAAGGTCACTATATTTT. It codes for CASSYDGQRSLYF.

This clone has just one count. V is TRBV27 and J is TRBJ1-2; D is possibly TRBD1 (6 bases). The CDR3 contains 14 residues. The V and J ends lost 2 bases and 3 bases respectively, with 10 bases between them. Germline lookup yields CDR1 MNHEY and CDR2 SMNVEV (reference sequence). The CDR3 protein is CASSLNGQHYGYTF. In DNA, the CDR3 is TGTGCCAGCAGTTTAAATGGACAGCACTATGGCTACACCTTC.

J is TRBJ1-1 and V is TRBV27, with TRBD1 matching 11 bases. With V trimmed by 5 bases and J by 0 bases, 8 bases remained unmatched. The CDR3 is made up of 17 amino acids. CDR1 is MNHEY and CDR2 is SMNVEV in the germline V gene (reference sequence). For the CDR3, the DNA is TGTGCCAGCAGTCCGGGACAGGGGGGAAGGGTGAACACTGAAGCTTTCTTT. The encoded protein is CASSPGQGGRVNTEAFF.

The CDR3 coding sequence is TGTGCCAGCAGTTTATCGGCCAGCCCGGGAGCTTTCTTT. Residues: CASSLSASPGAFF. V usage is TRBV28 and J usage is TRBJ1-1; no reliable D call. In germline, CDR1 is MDHEN, CDR2 SYDVKM. CDR3 length equals 13 residues. V was trimmed by 1 base and J by 10 bases, leaving 13 bases between them.

This chain links TRBV5-1 with TRBJ1-2; the match to TRBD1 covers 7 bases. Germline values: CDR1 SGHRS, CDR2 YFSETQ. The CDR3 sequence is 13 residues long. The trim removed 3 bases at V and 6 bases at J, leaving 5 bases unmatched. This CDR3 reads CASSSQGVDGYTF. In DNA form, the CDR3 reads TGCGCCAGCAGCTCGCAGGGGGTCGATGGCTACACCTTC.

The chain combines TRBV20-1 with TRBJ2-7, with D maybe TRBD1 (6 bases). The CDR3 has 11 residues. The V and J ends lost 0 bases and 10 bases respectively, with 10 bases between them. Germline CDR1 reads DFQATT; CDR2 reads SNEGSKA (reference sequence). The DNA of the CDR3 is TGCAGTGCTAGAGAGGGGACAACACAGTACTTC. Translating it yields CSAREGTTQYF.